This record concerns one T cell receptor beta chain sequence. This entry is derived from a study of cytomegalovirus exposure and HLA in healthy donors. The PCR had 60 Vbeta and 13 Jbeta primers. Sequencing was performed with immunoSEQ multiplex PCR; in TCRdb, only in-frame clones are kept and a portion is missing. The sample yields just under 150,000 clones, roughly 80% seen once. The TCR comes from a woman younger than 45 in good health and CMV-seronegative. Sequencing input: PBMCs.

CDR3: CASSWTSGSTDTQYF. The CDR3 DNA reads as TGTGCCAGCAGCTGGACTAGCGGTAGCACAGATACGCAGTATTTT. The chain combines TRBV5-4 with TRBJ2-3, with TRBD2 matching over 10 bases. The germline V gene encodes CDR1 SGHNT and CDR2 YYREEE (reference sequence). The CDR3 is made up of 15 amino acids. The ends lost 3 bases at V and 0 bases at J; junction bases unmatched: 1.